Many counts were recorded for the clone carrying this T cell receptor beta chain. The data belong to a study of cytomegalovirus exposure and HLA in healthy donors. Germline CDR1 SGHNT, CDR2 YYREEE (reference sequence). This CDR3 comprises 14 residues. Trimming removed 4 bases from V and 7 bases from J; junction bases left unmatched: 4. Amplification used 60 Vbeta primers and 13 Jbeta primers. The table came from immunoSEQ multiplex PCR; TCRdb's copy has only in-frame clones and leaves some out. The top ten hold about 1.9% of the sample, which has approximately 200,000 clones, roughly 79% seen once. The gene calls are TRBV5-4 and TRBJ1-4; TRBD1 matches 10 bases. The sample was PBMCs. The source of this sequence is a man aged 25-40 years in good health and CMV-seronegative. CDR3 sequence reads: CASSRTGGGEKLFF. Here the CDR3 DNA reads TGTGCCAGCAGCAGGACAGGGGGAGGTGAAAAACTGTTTTTT.